The source of this TCR beta chain is a study of T cells expressing NK-cell markers. TCRdb reprocessed the 5' RACE reads and keeps a single row for each CDR3 protein, giving no DNA. In total, the table holds 300,000 to 450,000 distinct CDR3 sequences. The CDR3 is 15 residues long. This sequence joins TRBV12-3 or TRBV12-4 and TRBJ2-2; the D gene TCRdb calls, TRBD2, cannot be checked with no DNA. The sequenced sample was blood T cells: a sorted CD56 or NKG2C T cell subset, CD4+ or CD8+ T cells, or bulk PBMC T cells (not recorded which). This receptor was obtained from a man aged 18-70 years in good health. This CDR3 is CASSGLAGYTGELFF.